This T cell receptor (beta chain) was retrieved from a study of identical twins. Between the trimmed V and J ends, which lost 3 bases and 4 bases, there was a span of 8 bases. The CDR3 extends over 12 amino acids. Germline V gene sequence: CDR1 DFQATT, CDR2 SNEGSKA (reference sequence). TCRdb independently ran MiXCR on the 5' RACE reads; one entry per CDR3 protein. The table records around 550,000 distinct CDR3 sequences, approximately 16% of them present only once. These data were also filed under a second study, of yellow fever vaccine responses in identical twins.

The receptor was derived from a young woman in good health. Sequencing input: CD4+ T cells sorted from blood. The chain joins TRBV20-1 to TRBJ2-3, with D uncertain. This chain's CDR3 is CSASSGADTQYF. Written as DNA, the CDR3 is TGCAGTGCTAGCAGTGGAGCAGATACGCAGTATTTT.